A single sample is the source of the 27 T cell receptor beta chains below, sequenced in a study of beta chain features in type 1 diabetes. cDNA synthesis used the whole RNA isolate, giving expressed TCRB sequences. Libraries were prepared by immunoSEQ multiplex PCR; TCRdb keeps only in-frame clonotypes and omits some of them. The data contain under 450,000 clones, more than 11% of them singletons. Input material: naive CD4+ T cells from blood. The receptor set was obtained from a man younger than 45 in good health.

The gene calls are TRBV15 and TRBJ2-3; no firm D call. CDR1 is LNHNV, CDR2 YYDKDF, per germline (reference sequence). The CDR3 sequence is 11 residues long. The V end was cut by 1 base, the J end by 4 bases, with 0 bases between. The CDR3 DNA sequence: TGTGCCACCAGCAGAGCAGATACGCAGTATTTT. It codes for CATSRADTQYF.

With respect to this clone: Other DNA sequences of this sample code for an identical CDR3. The chain uses TRBV20-1 and TRBJ2-5; the D is unclear. Germline loops: CDR1 DFQATT, CDR2 SNEGSKA (reference sequence). V lost 4 bases and J 2 bases, leaving 5 bases between the germline ends. The CDR3 length is 11 residues. CDR3 in amino acids: CSATVQETQYF. CDR3 nucleotide sequence: TGCAGTGCTACCGTTCAAGAGACCCAGTACTTC.

The table lists this clone with a few counts. The CDR3 sequence is CASSPDRAGYTF. CDR3 sequence (DNA): TGTGCCAGCAGTCCCGACAGGGCAGGCTACACCTTC. This chain links TRBV6-6 with TRBJ1-2; the match to TRBD1 covers 7 bases. CDR1 MNHNY and CDR2 SVGAGI come from the germline V gene (reference sequence). Trimming at V came to 5 bases and at J to 8 bases, leaving 5 bases not matched to a gene. The CDR3 is made up of 12 amino acids.

In this sample, this clone turned up a few times. The rearrangement joins TRBV7-8 to TRBJ1-1, with TRBD1 as a possible D gene (6 bases). The CDR3 has 14 amino acids. V shed 3 bases and J shed 3 bases, with 11 bases lying between them. Germline V CDR1 and CDR2: SGHVS, FQNEAQ. In nucleotides, the CDR3 is TGTGCCAGCAGCTTCGGACAGTTACACACTGAAGCTTTCTTT. Encoded protein: CASSFGQLHTEAFF.

V and J are TRBV6-5 and TRBJ2-5; D perhaps matches TRBD2 (5 bases). The CDR3 is 13 amino acids. Germline V gene data show CDR1 as MNHEY and CDR2 as SVGAGI. Trimming pared 8 bases from V and 5 bases from J, leaving 15 bases between. CDR3 nucleotide sequence: TGTGCCAGCCATAGCCGGAGGTCGGAGACCCAGTACTTC. It codes for CASHSRRSETQYF.

The table lists this clone with a few counts. This chain links TRBV15 with TRBJ2-1; tentatively, D is TRBD1 (6 bases). Germline lookup yields CDR1 LNHNV and CDR2 YYDKDF (reference sequence). V was trimmed by 3 bases and J by 0 bases, leaving 12 bases between them. The CDR3 consists of 16 residues. CDR3 protein: CATSRKTGTSYNEQFF. CDR3 bases: TGTGCCACCAGCAGGAAAACAGGGACCTCCTACAATGAGCAGTTCTTC.

This clone was observed a handful of times. The chain carries TRBV18 and TRBJ1-2; D gene unclear. V was cut by 2 bases and J by 1 base, with 5 bases left in between. CDR3 length: 13 amino acids. The germline V gene encodes CDR1 KGHSH and CDR2 LQKENI. CDR3 DNA: TGTGCCAGCTCACCAGACATTAACTATGGCTACACCTTC. Protein sequence: CASSPDINYGYTF.

This clone has just a few counts. The gene calls are TRBV18 and TRBJ2-1, with TRBD2 matching 9 bases. Germline V gene data show CDR1 as KGHSH and CDR2 as LQKENI. Losses at the gene ends were 6 bases for V and 5 bases for J; bases not matched to a gene: 17. The CDR3 runs 18 residues. The CDR3 protein is CASSETMIGTSLNNEQFF. The CDR3 DNA reads TGTGCCAGCTCGGAGACGATGATTGGGACTAGCCTCAACAATGAGCAGTTCTTC.

The V and J genes are TRBV5-1 and TRBJ2-1, with D hard to call. The CDR3 spans 14 residues. Germline V CDR1 and CDR2: SGHRS, YFSETQ. V gave up 0 bases and J gave up 6 bases, with 10 bases separating them. CDR3 region: CASSLAVTPNEQFF. CDR3 nucleotide sequence: TGCGCCAGCAGCTTGGCAGTGACCCCCAATGAGCAGTTCTTC.

The rearrangement uses TRBV18 and TRBJ1-1; D is possibly TRBD1 (5 bases). This CDR3 contains 13 residues. V lost 3 bases and J 12 bases, leaving 17 bases between the germline ends. Germline V gene lookup returns CDR1 KGHSH and CDR2 LQKENI. This chain's CDR3 is CASSPGSGRTSFF. The DNA for the CDR3 is TGTGCCAGCTCACCTGGGTCAGGGCGTACGTCTTTCTTT.

This clone was observed a few times. The chain uses TRBV5-4 and TRBJ2-5; 9 nucleotides line up with TRBD1. With V trimmed by 0 bases and J by 5 bases, 5 bases remained unmatched. Germline-derived CDR1 and CDR2 are SGHNT and YYREEE (reference sequence). This CDR3 has 15 residues. The CDR3 loop is CASSLGDRGMETQYF. CDR3 nucleotide sequence: TGTGCCAGCAGCTTGGGTGACAGGGGGATGGAGACCCAGTACTTC. Using reference TRBV5-4 and TRBJ2-5 for the parts outside the CDR3, the full variable domain is ETGVTQSPTHLIKTRGQQVTLRCSSQSGHNTVSWYQQALGQGPQFIFQYYREEENGRGNFPPRFSGLQFPNYSSELNVNALELDDSALYLCASSLGDRGMETQYFGPGTRLLVL.

This clone was counted between two and nine times. The rearrangement joins TRBV18 to TRBJ2-4; D remains ambiguous. V lost 1 base to trimming and J lost 5 bases, with 9 bases between them. The CDR3 covers 14 residues. CDR1 KGHSH and CDR2 LQKENI come from the germline V gene. As DNA, the CDR3 is TGTGCCAGCTCACCACTCCGGGCGGAAAACATTCAGTACTTC. Its protein is CASSPLRAENIQYF.

V is TRBV15 and J is TRBJ2-7; no reliable D call. V was trimmed by 1 base and J by 3 bases, leaving 1 base between them. CDR1 LNHNV and CDR2 YYDKDF come from the germline V gene (reference sequence). CDR3 length: 11 amino acids. The CDR3 region has the DNA TGTGCCACCAGCAGAGTCTACGAGCAGTACGTC. Its protein product is CATSRVYEQYV.

The chain links TRBV5-1 to TRBJ1-4; D possibly corresponds to TRBD1 (5 bases). The V end was cut by 3 bases, the J end by 5 bases, with 20 bases between. The CDR3 length is 17 residues. Germline V gene data show CDR1 as SGHRS and CDR2 as YFSETQ. CDR3 sequence: CASSWDSHTFPNEKLFF. The CDR3 bases are TGCGCCAGCAGCTGGGACTCTCACACTTTTCCGAATGAAAAACTGTTTTTT.

Points on this clone: The final CDR3 position lacks the conserved phenylalanine or tryptophan, pointing to a likely read error. The DNA is omitted, as the CDR3 cannot be located on it reliably, and the CDR3 follows TCRdb's listing. The genes are TRBV21-1 and TRBJ2-7; the tabulated D call, TRBD1, remains unverified against the DNA. TRBV21-1 is noted as a pseudogene. With termini counted, the CDR3 has 16 amino acids. The CDR3 reads CASSKVSPPKRRTGKT.

There are a few counts of this clone. The V call is TRBV7-2, the J call TRBJ2-7; D possibly corresponds to TRBD2 (6 bases). Trimming removed 0 bases from V and 3 bases from J, with 9 bases in between. The CDR3 runs 14 residues. Germline V gene data show CDR1 as SGHTA and CDR2 as FQGNSA. The CDR3 spells CASSLAMGGYEQYV. Here the CDR3 DNA reads TGTGCCAGCAGCTTAGCGATGGGGGGCTACGAGCAGTACGTC.

The rearrangement links TRBV30 to TRBJ2-3, with TRBD2 matching over 12 bases. Germline loops: CDR1 GTSNPN, CDR2 SVGIG (reference sequence). J was trimmed by 5 bases and V by 2 bases; bases with no gene match: 2. This CDR3 has 14 residues. The chain's CDR3 is CAWSRGLAGDTQYF. For the CDR3, the DNA is TGTGCCTGGAGTCGGGGACTAGCGGGAGATACGCAGTATTTT.

This rearrangement joins TRBV2 to TRBJ1-1, with D unclear. Trimming left V 3 bases short and J 2 bases short, with 7 bases between. Looked up from germline, CDR1 is SNHLY and CDR2 is FYNNEI. The CDR3 consists of 13 residues. CDR3 coding DNA: TGTGCCAGCAGTGATGAGAGAAACACTGAAGCTTTCTTT. Translated, it gives CASSDERNTEAFF.

This chain uses TRBV30 with TRBJ2-3; maybe TRBD2 (5 bases). V lost 3 bases and J 0 bases, leaving 16 bases between the germline ends. The CDR3 is 16 amino acids. Germline V lookup: CDR1 GTSNPN, CDR2 SVGIG (reference sequence). CDR3 sequence reads: CAWSPPRGYSTDTQYF. DNA of the CDR3: TGTGCCTGGAGCCCCCCCCGGGGATATAGCACAGATACGCAGTATTTT.

This chain joins TRBV7-6 and TRBJ1-2, with D tentatively TRBD1 (6 bases). V was pared by 1 base and J by 6 bases, with 9 bases between. Per germline, CDR1 SGHVS and CDR2 FNYEAQ. The CDR3 totals 13 residues. DNA for the CDR3: TGTGCCAGCAGCTTAGTCGGGGGCAATGGCTACACCTTC. Translated, it gives CASSLVGGNGYTF.

This clone was recorded a few times. The chain carries TRBV15 and TRBJ2-2; TRBD2 aligns across 7 bases. Germline CDR1 is LNHNV and CDR2 is YYDKDF (reference sequence). The V segment lost 0 bases and the J segment 0 bases; nucleotides outside the gene matches: 10. This CDR3 has 19 amino acids. Here the CDR3 reads CATSREASGDIANTGELFF. The DNA of the CDR3 is TGTGCCACCAGCAGAGAGGCTAGCGGAGATATAGCGAACACCGGGGAGCTGTTTTTT.

This clone has more than one count but fewer than ten. This rearrangement joins TRBV12-5 to TRBJ2-7; D gene ambiguous. This CDR3 is 11 amino acids long. Per the germline V gene, CDR1 is LGHNT and CDR2 is FRNRAP. V lost 5 bases, J lost 5 bases, and 7 bases lay in between. CDR3 nucleotides: TGTGCTAGTGGTATAACCCACGAGCAGTACGTC. This gives the protein CASGITHEQYV.

The chain employs TRBV11-2 and TRBJ2-1; unclear D gene. CDR3 length: 12 amino acids. Germline lookup yields CDR1 SGHAT and CDR2 FQNNGV. Trimming cost V 5 bases and J 9 bases, with 11 bases left between them. This chain's CDR3 is CASSLNSGEQFF. In nucleotides, the CDR3 is TGTGCCAGCAGCCTAAACAGTGGTGAGCAGTTCTTC.

The V call is TRBV14, the J call TRBJ1-1; no firm D call. Looked up from germline, CDR1 is SGHDN and CDR2 is FVKESK. Trimming took off 5 bases at V and 7 bases at J, with 11 bases between the two ends. This CDR3 has 12 amino acids. CDR3 loop: CASSSPRGEAFF. DNA of the CDR3: TGTGCCAGCAGCTCCCCTCGGGGTGAAGCTTTCTTT.

This clone was seen more than once but under ten times. The rearrangement uses TRBV4-3 and TRBJ2-2; 11 nucleotides line up with TRBD2. The CDR3 sequence is 17 residues long. Germline V CDR1 and CDR2: LGHNA, YSLEER. Trimming at V came to 5 bases and at J to 5 bases, leaving 10 bases not matched to a gene. The CDR3 DNA sequence: TGCGCCAGCAGCTTGGGACTAGCGGAGGACGGGACCGGGGAGCTGTTTTTT. It yields the protein CASSLGLAEDGTGELFF.

This clone turned up a few times. V and J are TRBV23-1 and TRBJ2-5; perhaps TRBD2 as D (6 bases). TRBV23-1 carries the ORF label, with uncertain function. Deletions cut 0 bases from V and 3 bases from J, with 17 bases between. The CDR3 runs 17 residues. The CDR3 here is CASSQSNLNGGEETQYF. The DNA of the CDR3 is TGCGCCAGCAGTCAATCCAACCTTAACGGGGGAGAAGAGACCCAGTACTTC.

This chain connects TRBV5-4 to TRBJ2-1; 8 bases line up with TRBD2. The CDR3 is 14 amino acids. J lost 10 bases, V lost 4 bases, and 10 bases had no gene match. Germline CDR1 SGHNT, CDR2 YYREEE (reference sequence). The CDR3 is CASSLGTRVSEQFF. The CDR3 region has the DNA TGTGCCAGCAGCCTCGGGACTAGGGTCTCCGAGCAGTTCTTC.